Sequencing of this T cell receptor (beta chain) was carried out in a study of blood T cell repertoires in COVID-19. Study-wide background: The samples span acute and convalescent COVID-19 from the United States, Italy and Spain. PBMCs, B-cell-depleted T cells, or T cells provided the cDNA or gDNA that made up the material.

Per the authors' pipeline: Cell counts per sample came from amplifying reference gene primers. The method was immunoSEQ multiplex PCR; TCRdb's version includes in-frame clones alone and lacks a portion of them. The DNA gave D and trimming, while V, J and clone size come from that table. The data contain over 130,000 clones, 60% to 85% of them seen just once; the ten biggest clones take up around 17%. This clone has just a few counts. This CDR3 spans 15 amino acids. Germline trimming cut 5 bases from V and 0 bases from J; bases unmatched to any gene: 2. Germline CDR1 reads MRHNA; CDR2 reads SNTAGT. Sequenced material: peripheral blood. The clonotype was recovered from a man aged 45-60 years with acute or convalescent COVID-19. V is TRBV6-4 and J is TRBJ2-3; 10 bases agree with TRBD2. The CDR3 coding sequence is TGTGCCAGCAGTCTAGCGGGGGCAAGCACAGATACGCAGTATTTT. Translated, it gives CASSLAGASTDTQYF.